The clone carrying this T cell receptor beta chain occurred many times. Its antigen is not known. TCRbeta library preparation incorporated unique molecular identifiers. TCRdb itself ran the PCR reads through MiXCR, one entry per CDR3 protein. Found here are more than 200,000 distinct CDR3 sequences, about 25% of them singletons; the top ten hold around 2.5%. V lost 2 bases to trimming and J lost 2 bases, with 11 bases between them. This CDR3 spans 15 amino acids. Germline CDR1 MNHEY, CDR2 SVGEGT. This entry comes from a study of T-cell reconstitution after alpha-beta-depleted transplantation in children. Overall study findings and caveats: Elevated TCRbeta diversity at day 60 was traced, in some patients, to surviving recipient T cells and thymic progenitors. At the one-year point after transplant, T-cell counts and TCRbeta diversity were found to come mostly from T cells that had been newly produced. As was reported, about two months after transplant, alpha-beta T cells came from several hundred expanded graft clones.

Sequencing was performed on PBMCs, taken before TCRalphabeta/CD19-depleted stem cell transplant. This TCR derives from a girl aged 2-10 years with Fanconi anemia, due to receive a stem cell transplant. This sequence joins TRBV6-2 or TRBV6-3 and TRBJ2-3; possibly TRBD1 for D (5 bases). Here the CDR3 DNA reads TGTGCCAGCAGTTACGGCCAGGGCGACACAGATACGCAGTATTTT. Translated: CASSYGQGDTDTQYF.